This TCR beta chain was obtained from a study of shared clonotypes between healthy human individuals. Only one count was recorded for this clone. Naivety among CD8 cells was defined by CD45RO negativity and positive CCR7 selection, thereby excluding terminally differentiated effector memory CD45RA+ cells. Germline CDR1 is WNHNN and CDR2 is SYGVQD (reference sequence). This CDR3 is built from 13 residues. Trimming took off 3 bases at V and 7 bases at J, with 9 bases between the two ends. Measured with immunoSEQ multiplex PCR; TCRdb has only the in-frame clones, and not every one. The data hold 1.5 million to 2.5 million clones, with roughly 95% observed a single time.

The origin of this receptor is a man between 18 and 29 years old in good health. The chain uses TRBV10-1 and TRBJ2-2; D uncertain. Sequenced sample: naive CD8+ T cells sorted from blood. CDR3 coding DNA: TGCGCCAGCAGTGAAACCACGGGCGGGGAGCTGTTTTTT. Translation gives CASSETTGGELFF.